This TCR beta chain was identified in a study of cytomegalovirus exposure and HLA in healthy donors. Clones were sequenced by immunoSEQ multiplex PCR, and TCRdb holds only the in-frame ones, with some missing. The sample comprises 97,000 or so clones, 87% of which are singletons, and 3.5% to 5% rests with the top ten. CDR3 length: 14 amino acids. The V end lost 3 bases, the J end lost 4 bases, and 13 bases lay between the germline ends. Germline V CDR1 and CDR2: SGDLS, YYNGEE. V usage is TRBV9 and J usage is TRBJ2-5, with a possible D match to TRBD1 (5 bases). The sample comprised PBMCs. This TCR derives from a woman in her 30s in good health and CMV-seronegative. The CDR3 coding sequence is TGTGCCAGCAGCGCCCCAGGGTTGGGAGAGACCCAGTACTTC. This codes for CASSAPGLGETQYF.